Presented here are 3 T cell receptor beta chains from one specimen sequenced in a study of cytotoxic CD8 clonotypes in ibrutinib-treated CLL (dated by TCRdb to about 2021). Libraries were constructed by the immunoSEQ multiplex PCR assay. This is the immuneACCESS table as TCRdb keeps it, with only in-frame sequences that have V and J called. A part of the clones is gone; compared with another copy, unresolved V genes explain less than half, and the rest is unexplained. The sample records more than 85,000 clones, 60% to 80% of which are singletons. The top ten clonotypes cover about 22% of the sample. The time point label here, explained by the study, means: around 25 months on ibrutinib. Source: PBMCs, taken after 24 months of ibrutinib treatment. The receptors were sampled from a human donor with chronic lymphocytic leukemia.

This clone was picked up a small number of times. This rearrangement joins TRBV21-1 to TRBJ2-1. TRBV21-1 is deemed a pseudogene. CDR3 length: 17 amino acids. In nucleotides, the CDR3 is TGTGCCAGCAGCACCCGACTAAGAGGGACGTGCTACAATGAGCAGTTCTTC. It is translated as CASSTRLRGTCYNEQFF.

The gene calls are TRBV28 and TRBJ2-7, with 8 bases identical to TRBD2. Unmatched junction bases numbered 6, after V lost 9 bases and J lost 5 bases. Per the germline V gene, CDR1 is MDHEN and CDR2 is SYDVKM. The CDR3 spans 12 residues. The CDR3 nucleotides read TGTGCCAGTGCCAGGACTAGCCACGAGCAGTACTTC. Protein: CASARTSHEQYF.

This clone was seen just once. V and J are TRBV2 and TRBJ1-1, with 10 bases fitting TRBD1. J gave up 4 bases and V 7 bases, and 9 bases lay outside the gene matches. Germline CDR1 reads SNHLY; CDR2 reads FYNNEI. The CDR3 totals 15 residues. The CDR3 DNA sequence: TGTGCCAGCACCGGGACAGGGGCATCCAGCACTGAAGCTTTCTTT. This translates into CASTGTGASSTEAFF.